Following are 30 T cell receptor beta chains from one sample sequenced in a study of blood T cell repertoires in COVID-19. The data were produced by immunoSEQ multiplex PCR, yet TCRdb's version contains in-frame clones alone and is incomplete. The sample carries a few hundred thousand clones, 80% to 85% recorded once. What was sequenced was peripheral blood. These receptors all stem from a woman in her 30s who had recovered from COVID-19.

The chain has TRBV5-4 and TRBJ2-1; 14 bases line up with TRBD2. Unmatched junction bases numbered 6, after V lost 4 bases and J lost 0 bases. Germline V gene sequence: CDR1 SGHNT, CDR2 YYREEE (reference sequence). The CDR3 is 18 amino acids. The chain's CDR3 is CASSRLAGGVSSYNEQFF. The CDR3 DNA follows: TGTGCCAGCAGCAGACTAGCGGGAGGGGTTAGCTCCTACAATGAGCAGTTCTTC.

The chain uses TRBV7-3 and TRBJ2-3, with 9 bases fitting TRBD2. The CDR3 contains 17 residues. The V gene's germline CDR1 is SGHTA and CDR2 FQGTGA. V gave up 1 base and J gave up 3 bases; unmatched junction bases: 8. The CDR3, as DNA: TGTGCCAGCAGCTTAATCGCTAGCGGGACTCTAACAGATACGCAGTATTTT. This codes for CASSLIASGTLTDTQYF.

The V gene is TRBV5-1, the J gene TRBJ2-7; TRBD2 agrees at 12 bases. The CDR3 runs 16 residues. V lost 4 bases, J lost 1 base, and 6 bases stayed unmatched. Germline assignment: CDR1 SGHRS and CDR2 YFSETQ. DNA of the CDR3: TGCGCCAGCAGCCGTCTAGCGGGAGGGGGATCCTACGAGCAGTACTTC. Protein: CASSRLAGGGSYEQYF.

The chain has TRBV29-1 and TRBJ2-1; D might be TRBD1 (5 bases). V shed 5 bases and J shed 6 bases, with 11 bases lying between them. CDR3 length: 12 residues. From germline, CDR1 is SQVTM and CDR2 ANQGSEA. This chain's CDR3 is CSVSDSSNEQFF. Written as DNA, the CDR3 is TGCAGCGTTTCCGACAGCTCCAATGAGCAGTTCTTC.

V is TRBV9 and J is TRBJ2-2; D is perhaps TRBD2 (6 bases). The CDR3 covers 14 residues. The V gene's germline CDR1 is SGDLS and CDR2 YYNGEE. V was clipped by 0 bases and J by 6 bases, with 9 bases between them. CDR3: CASSVAPGAGELFF. CDR3 DNA sequence: TGTGCCAGCAGCGTAGCTCCGGGGGCCGGGGAGCTGTTTTTT.

The V gene is TRBV29-1, the J gene TRBJ1-1; D remains ambiguous. Trimming cost V 6 bases and J 8 bases, with 10 bases left between them. From germline, CDR1 is SQVTM and CDR2 ANQGSEA. This CDR3 region has 10 residues. The DNA of the CDR3 is TGCAGCGTGGTCAGCGGGGAAGCTTTCTTT. It translates to CSVVSGEAFF.

The chain links TRBV5-1 to TRBJ2-7, with 11 bases that match TRBD2. The J segment lost 7 bases and the V segment lost 4 bases, leaving 10 bases of the junction unmatched. The CDR3 is 15 amino acids. Per the germline V gene, CDR1 is SGHRS and CDR2 is YFSETQ. CDR3 amino acids: CASSPSSGRPMEQYF. CDR3 coding DNA: TGCGCCAGCAGCCCCTCTAGCGGGAGGCCAATGGAGCAGTACTTC.

This clone was seen more than once but under ten times. The chain recombines TRBV11-2 with TRBJ2-7; D is possibly TRBD1 (6 bases). The CDR3 runs 14 residues. CDR1 is SGHAT and CDR2 is FQNNGV in the germline V gene. Trimming took off 2 bases at V and 13 bases at J, with 21 bases between the two ends. CDR3 DNA: TGTGCCAGCAGCTTAAATCAGGACAAGCCAGGGGTCTACTTC. Protein sequence: CASSLNQDKPGVYF.

In the case of this clone: Sequence at one end of the junction differs from germline and may be a read error. The V gene is TRBV5-1, the J gene TRBJ1-4, with TRBD1 matching over 11 bases. Germline values: CDR1 SGHRS, CDR2 YFSETQ. The CDR3 runs 12 residues. CDR3 DNA sequence: TGCGCCAGCAGCATTGACGGGACAGGGGGTTCTTTT. This sequence encodes CASSIDGTGGSF.

The chain uses TRBV29-1 and TRBJ1-2; D unresolved. Trimming removed 1 base at V and 7 bases at J, with 13 bases between. CDR1 and CDR2 from the germline V gene are SQVTM and ANQGSEA. The CDR3 sequence is 13 residues long. The CDR3: CSVEAILEGGYTF. CDR3 DNA: TGCAGCGTTGAAGCGATCTTGGAGGGTGGCTACACCTTC.

The chain employs TRBV30 and TRBJ2-5, with a tentative D call TRBD1 (7 bases). The CDR3 is 12 residues long. Trimming pared 6 bases from V and 4 bases from J, leaving 12 bases between. Germline CDR1 and CDR2: GTSNPN and SVGIG (reference sequence). CDR3 DNA: TGTGCCTGCAGGGGGGTGGGAGAGACCCAGTACTTC. It codes for CACRGVGETQYF.

This clone was observed a single time. This chain joins TRBV4-2 and TRBJ2-2; D perhaps matches TRBD2 (6 bases). Trimming left V 3 bases short and J 0 bases short, with 17 bases between. CDR1 and CDR2 (germline): LGHNA, YNFKEQ. The CDR3 has 18 amino acids. The CDR3, as DNA: TGTGCCAGCAGCCAGAGGGGCACCGGGACTCCGAACACCGGGGAGCTGTTTTTT. Amino acid sequence: CASSQRGTGTPNTGELFF.

DNA for the CDR3: TGTGCCAGCAGCCTCATAGCGGCGGCCTACAATGAGCAGTTCTTC. Protein: CASSLIAAAYNEQFF. This rearrangement joins TRBV7-3 to TRBJ2-1; D possibly corresponds to TRBD2 (6 bases). The CDR3 runs 15 residues. CDR1 and CDR2 from the germline V gene are SGHTA and FQGTGA. With 5 bases removed from V and 2 bases from J, the gap between germline ends came to 13 bases.

The rearrangement joins TRBV10-3 to TRBJ2-7; D remains unclear. The CDR3 runs 11 residues. V shed 10 bases and J shed 5 bases, with 12 bases lying between them. Germline lookup yields CDR1 ENHRY and CDR2 SYGVKD. CDR3 coding DNA: TGTGCCACGTCGGTAACGGACGAGCAGTACTTC. Translated: CATSVTDEQYF.

V usage is TRBV30 and J usage is TRBJ1-5, with unresolved D. CDR3 size: 14 residues. V was clipped by 3 bases and J by 2 bases, with 11 bases between them. From germline, CDR1 is GTSNPN and CDR2 SVGIG (reference sequence). The CDR3 coding sequence is TGTGCCTGGAGGGGTAGGCAGGGCAATCAGCCCCAGCATTTT. It specifies CAWRGRQGNQPQHF.

The chain links TRBV30 to TRBJ2-1, with D maybe TRBD2 (6 bases). The CDR3 runs 13 residues. V lost 8 bases to trimming and J lost 9 bases, with 20 bases between them. CDR1 and CDR2 from the germline V gene are GTSNPN and SVGIG (reference sequence). CDR3 DNA sequence: TGTGCCGGCGAACGACTAGTTTTGCGTGAGCAGTTCTTC. It yields the protein CAGERLVLREQFF.

This clone was seen a single time. The rearrangement uses TRBV19 and TRBJ2-1; tentatively, D is TRBD2 (6 bases). Germline lookup yields CDR1 LNHDA and CDR2 SQIVND (reference sequence). Trimming removed 6 bases at V and 2 bases at J, with 14 bases between. The CDR3 is 15 amino acids. This CDR3 is CASRPGSAAYNEQFF. CDR3 DNA: TGTGCCAGTAGGCCCGGGAGTGCAGCCTACAATGAGCAGTTCTTC.

The CDR3 bases are TGCGCCAGCAAGGGTAGTAGCGGGAGGCTCTACGAGCAGTACTTC. Protein product: CASKGSSGRLYEQYF. This chain connects TRBV10-2 to TRBJ2-7, with 10 bases identical to TRBD2. Germline assignment: CDR1 WSHSY and CDR2 SAAADI. The CDR3 contains 15 residues. With 7 bases clipped from V and 3 bases from J, the junction kept 9 bases outside the gene matches.

This chain joins TRBV24-1 and TRBJ2-1; 12 bases align to TRBD2. Germline lookup yields CDR1 KGHDR and CDR2 SFDVKD. The CDR3 is 19 residues long. J gave up 0 bases and V 4 bases, and 9 bases lay outside the gene matches. CDR3 protein: CATSDPLAGGLSSYNEQFF. The CDR3 DNA follows: TGTGCCACCAGTGACCCACTAGCGGGAGGCCTGAGCTCCTACAATGAGCAGTTCTTC.

This clone has just one count. This rearrangement joins TRBV10-3 to TRBJ2-1; TRBD2 is a possible D gene (6 bases). The CDR3 sequence is 15 residues long. The V gene lost 3 bases and the J gene lost 5 bases, with 14 bases spanning the gap. CDR1 and CDR2 from the germline V gene are ENHRY and SYGVKD. CDR3 sequence (DNA): TGTGCCATCAGTGATAGCGGCCGTGTCGACAATGAGCAGTTCTTC. This encodes CAISDSGRVDNEQFF.

The V gene is TRBV6-7, the J gene TRBJ2-7, with 10 bases lining up with TRBD2. TRBV6-7 belongs to the ORF category, with a function that is uncertain. This CDR3 has 20 amino acids. Losses at the gene ends were 6 bases for V and 2 bases for J; bases not matched to a gene: 22. CDR3 region: CASRAAGTTELAGRPYEQYF. For the CDR3, the DNA is TGTGCCAGCAGGGCTGCCGGGACAACCGAACTAGCGGGACGCCCCTACGAGCAGTACTTC.

This clone was counted only a few times. J is TRBJ1-2 and V is TRBV21-1; TRBD1, the table's D call, lacks a check against the DNA. TRBV21-1 is annotated as a pseudogene. This CDR3 has 18 amino acids. DNA of the CDR3: TGTGCCAGCAGCCAGAGAACCGGGACAGGGAAAGCTAACTATGGCTACACCTTC. This sequence encodes CASSQRTGTGKANYGYTF.

V is TRBV19 and J is TRBJ1-5, with D hard to call. Trimming left V 6 bases short and J 2 bases short, with 8 bases between. Germline V gene sequence: CDR1 LNHDA, CDR2 SQIVND (reference sequence). The CDR3 length is 13 residues. The CDR3 is CASRDYGNQPQHF. Here the CDR3 DNA reads TGTGCCAGTAGGGACTATGGCAATCAGCCCCAGCATTTT.

This clone was picked up one time. Other DNA sequences in this sample translate to the same CDR3. The V and J genes are TRBV28 and TRBJ1-1, with 8 positions matching TRBD1. The CDR3 loop spans 14 amino acids. V shed 1 base, J shed 5 bases, and the junction held 3 bases outside the gene matches. The V gene's germline CDR1 is MDHEN and CDR2 SYDVKM. This CDR3 reads CASSLSGGRTEAFF. Written as DNA, the CDR3 is TGTGCCAGCAGTTTATCAGGGGGCAGGACTGAAGCTTTCTTT.

This rearrangement joins TRBV6-5 to TRBJ1-2; D perhaps matches TRBD1 (6 bases). The CDR3 has 13 amino acids. Per the germline V gene, CDR1 is MNHEY and CDR2 is SVGAGI. V was clipped by 6 bases and J by 5 bases, with 13 bases between them. DNA of the CDR3: TGTGCCAGCAGGCGGACAGACGATTATGGCTACACCTTC. It is translated as CASRRTDDYGYTF.

This clone appeared once. The chain has TRBV19 and TRBJ2-7; possibly TRBD2 for D (6 bases). The CDR3 sequence is 15 residues long. From germline, CDR1 is LNHDA and CDR2 SQIVND (reference sequence). The V end was cut by 5 bases, the J end by 5 bases, with 19 bases between. The CDR3 is CASSPGDGGRNEQYF. For the CDR3, the DNA is TGTGCCAGTAGTCCGGGGGACGGAGGACGAAACGAGCAGTACTTC.

This clone was counted a few times. This rearrangement joins TRBV7-3 to TRBJ2-1; the match to TRBD2 covers 9 bases. V lost 5 bases and J lost 9; bases outside the gene matches: 11. CDR1 SGHTA and CDR2 FQGTGA come from the germline V gene. This CDR3 has 15 residues. DNA of the CDR3: TGTGCCAGCAGCCAATCCCCGGGACTAGCCCGTGAGCAGTTCTTC. Amino acid sequence: CASSQSPGLAREQFF.

This sequence joins TRBV28 and TRBJ2-3, with TRBD2 identical over 8 bases. Trimming removed 1 base from V and 0 bases from J; junction bases left unmatched: 6. This CDR3 has 17 amino acids. The germline CDR1 and CDR2 sequences are MDHEN and SYDVKM. The CDR3 loop reads CASSLSSASGSTDTQYF. For the CDR3, the DNA is TGTGCCAGCAGTTTATCCTCGGCTAGCGGGAGCACAGATACGCAGTATTTT.

The chain carries TRBV2 and TRBJ1-1; 10 bases are a match to TRBD1. The J segment lost 3 bases and the V segment lost 2 bases, leaving 3 bases of the junction unmatched. Germline values: CDR1 SNHLY, CDR2 FYNNEI. CDR3 size: 15 residues. CDR3 sequence reads: CASSERTGGYTEAFF. The CDR3 nucleotides are TGTGCCAGCAGTGAAAGGACAGGGGGATACACTGAAGCTTTCTTT.

The rearrangement joins TRBV2 to TRBJ1-6, with TRBD1 matching over 7 bases. Trimming took 2 bases from V and 7 from J; bases not matched to a gene: 5. Germline CDR1 SNHLY, CDR2 FYNNEI. CDR3 length: 15 amino acids. The DNA for the CDR3 is TGTGCCAGCAGTGAAACGGGACAGCAAAATTCACCCCTCCACTTT. Its protein product is CASSETGQQNSPLHF.